The present T cell receptor (beta chain) was sequenced within a study of shared clonotypes between healthy human individuals. Donors, without exception, were Caucasian adults residing in Nashville, Tennessee. With unsorted samples, genomic DNA was obtained from 90 million to 95 million PBMCs. Clones were read by immunoSEQ multiplex PCR, and TCRdb kept only the in-frame ones, dropping some. The sample has about half a million clones, around 80% seen once; the top ten hold 9.5% to 15%. The V gene's germline CDR1 is SGHTA and CDR2 FQGNSA. V shed 5 bases and J 12 bases; nucleotides not matched to a gene: 7. The CDR3 sequence is 12 residues long.

V gene TRBV7-2 combines with J gene TRBJ2-3, with 8 bases aligning to TRBD2. This clonotype originated in a middle-aged woman in good health. Some clones in this sample may be carry-over from other donors' samples. Sequenced material: PBMCs. This chain's CDR3 is CASSLTGTSQYF. The CDR3, as DNA: TGTGCCAGCAGCCTTACCGGGACTAGTCAGTATTTT.